This TCR beta chain was recorded in a study of cytomegalovirus exposure and HLA in healthy donors (dated by TCRdb to the late 2010s). Describing the broader study: According to an earlier analysis of 550 to 750 of the donors, about 179 million T cells yielded roughly 100 million unique TCR beta sequences and around 280 Gb of sequence data. All discovery cohort repertoires had been generated using a single sequencing platform. Roughly five DR-DQ haplotypes were handled as single units for association and clustering, since linkage in the cohort was strong. In the later analysis, no new phenotypic data were used to find candidate immune exposures; instead, reliance was placed on TCR beta sequences and their occurrence across donors. A later analysis re-analyzed previously published TCR beta repertoires from 500 to 700 donors and added high-resolution HLA genotyping to study TCR occurrence patterns. Around 320 gigabases of sequencing data and 70 million to 85 million unique TCR sequences were included in an early release covering 500 to 750 HLA-typed donors. To predict cytomegalovirus infection status, the study combined high-throughput TCR immunosequencing, statistical association of individual TCRs with disease status, and machine learning. Class I and class II HLA loci were covered by the typing at four-digit resolution. In a later genetic analysis, genome-wide SNP genotypes for about three fifths of the 666 donors were used, and that subset was treated as a discovery cohort. Among about 390 genotyped donors of the cohort, an average of about 240,000 unique TCR beta nucleotide sequences were sequenced per donor, about a sixth of them non-productive. The study was designed to test whether signatures of past pathogen exposure could be identified by cataloging public T cell receptors. Of the 300 to 450 genotyped donors, approximately 81% were placed in the genetic ancestry cluster associated with self-reported Caucasian donors. Alongside the repertoire data, information on donor age, sex, ethnicity and CMV serostatus was compiled. The number of typed donors differed by locus: about 620-640 for A, B, C, DRB1 and DQB1; approximately 540 for DQA1; roughly 600 for DPA1; and around 450 for DPB1. To decide whether each TCR beta V gene segment behaved as functional or pseudogenic, an earlier analysis of some 580 of the donors relied on high-throughput TCR beta sequencing. Along with the roughly 670-subject first cohort, a separate validation cohort of over a hundred different subjects was used. Using immunosequencing, the study profiled T cell repertoires from 500 to 800 subjects and related those repertoires to cytomegalovirus serostatus.

The investigation overall reported the following: According to a later genetic analysis, donors in an Asian-associated ancestry cluster had fewer N-insertions in productive TCRs than the roughly 660-donor mean. In a later analysis, most CMV-associated TCR beta chains were found to appear HLA-restricted, with HLA associations seemingly driven largely by CMV exposure. Because HLA typing was missing for some donors at each locus, association tests included only the typed subset. Assigning TCR associations to individual alleles was difficult when HLA alleles, especially DR and DQ, strongly co-occurred. Because counts were too low, approximately 18 rarely observed V segments, including chromosome 9 orphons, were excluded from the earlier analysis of some 540 of the donors. A further reported finding was that TCR beta sequences accurately predicted the HLA-A and HLA-B alleles for most subjects in the first cohort. In a later analysis, HLA-associated TCR beta chains showed more clonal expansion and lower generation probabilities than non-associated chains that were equally common. The authors suggested that the approach could potentially be extended to other disease states and immunological phenotypes. Roughly uniform sequencing depth across donors was assumed in presence/absence analyses, although this assumption may not hold. According to a later analysis, parvovirus B19, influenza, CMV and Epstein-Barr virus appeared linked to several top co-occurrence clusters. For the cohort, immune exposure information was limited to CMV serostatus. A cluster of highly shared sequence variants was judged likely to represent a technical artifact of the sequencing pipeline. The study gave a list of under 200 TCR beta chains associated with cytomegalovirus. At a false discovery rate of 0.05, a later analysis linked some 18,000 TCR beta sequences to specific HLA alleles. According to a later analysis, TCR association rates differed among HLA loci, with DRB1 alleles showing the most associated TCRs and HLA-C alleles showing the fewest. In this cohort, only TCR beta chains were sequenced, and detectable features were limited by the absence of alpha or paired-chain data. The classifier was reported to diagnose cytomegalovirus status with high specificity and sensitivity in both the original and validation cohorts. In an earlier analysis of about 550 of the donors, most TCR beta V segments were observed in productive rearrangements about 87% or about 30% of the time, broadly matching IMGT annotations. A later genetic analysis associated a missense DCLRE1C variant with V-gene and J-gene trimming of TCR beta chains, and an independent cohort replicated the association. Some IMGT-functional V segments, including TRBV6-2 and TRBV6-3, could not be told apart with the 87-base-pair reads, so those segments were excluded. Correlated functional status among segregating V segments might reflect linkage disequilibrium, but an unknown experimental factor could not be ruled out. Most TCR sequences were seen in very few donors, while some public TCRs were found in many individuals. A few of the identified cytomegalovirus-associated TCR beta chains were confirmed in vitro to be specific for cytomegalovirus antigens.

This clone is a singleton in its sample. It lacks a known antigen. The sample holds no much larger clone one base away, and base qualities are not on file. In total, 600 or so healthy bone marrow donors made up the cohort. At the time of sampling, every cohort member was nominally healthy, though immune exposures that went unrecorded were likely present. The donor tested CMV seronegative, placing the donor among the roughly 350 seronegative members of the cohort. A peripheral blood sample was collected from each donor, and TCR beta sequencing was performed on peripheral blood mononuclear cells. The Qiagen DNeasy Blood Extraction Kit was used to extract genomic DNA from the blood cell samples. Libraries came from the immunoSEQ multiplex PCR assay. For the multiplex PCR, a mixture combining 60 forward primers for TCR Vbeta segments and 13 reverse primers for TCR Jbeta segments was used. The CDR3 region of rearranged TCR beta genes was amplified from genomic DNA by a multiplex PCR assay. Amplified TCR beta libraries were sequenced as 87-base-pair reads on the Illumina HiSeq System. In the authors' own workflow: In a later analysis, around 80 million unique TCR beta chains were counted across the approximately 640 repertoires, and roughly 10 million of these chains were shared by at least two donors. A nearest-neighbor algorithm error-corrected the raw reads and collapsed the reads into unique sequences, merging closely related sequences to remove PCR and sequencing errors. To assign V, D and J gene segments, CDR3 sequences were aligned to IMGT reference sequences. For a sequence to be retained, at least a six-nucleotide match to both a V gene segment and a J gene segment was required. Rearrangements were called productive when the CDR3 lacked stop codons and stayed in frame with V and J; all others were non-productive. CDR3 was defined by IMGT convention, running from the second conserved V-encoded cysteine to the conserved J-encoded phenylalanine. Sequences without an unambiguous match to a single V gene segment were excluded from the earlier analysis of 450 to 750 of the donors. An earlier analysis of several hundred of the donors classified V segments as functional when productive rearrangements were above 56.7% and as segregating when the standard deviation between donors was above 5%. A statistical classification framework was developed to diagnose cytomegalovirus status using the catalog of TCR beta chain sequences. V and J gene assignment, in a later analysis, came from comparing TCR nucleotide sequences with IMGT/GENE-DB human TR gene sequences. A later analysis assigned CDR3 sequences and most-parsimonious VDJ recombination scenarios with the TCRdist pipeline. In a later analysis, every TCR beta chain was defined by the combination of its CDR3 amino acid sequence and its V-gene family, and reads without a unique V-gene family were dropped. A later analysis removed 550 to 700 highly shared, low-generation-probability nucleotide sequences to deal with suspected cross-contamination and a sequencing artifact. In a later analysis, a clonal expansion index was calculated for each public chain from normalized within-repertoire ranks of inferred template counts. In a later analysis, generation probabilities were computed with a VDJ recombination model fitted to out-of-frame rearrangements, and the resulting probabilities were checked against IGoR. A later analysis scored TCR-TCR, TCR-HLA and TCR-CMV co-occurrence with hypergeometric tests, applying a repertoire-size bias correction to TCR pairs. In a later analysis, false discovery rates were estimated by permuting HLA or CMV assignments 20 times. A later analysis grouped co-occurring TCRs with DBSCAN, adding TCRdist sequence similarity when clustering within HLA-allele-positive subsets. Co-occurrence clustering excluded repertoires with fewer than 30,000 or more than 120,000 public chains, plus five with anomalous nucleotide sharing. This is the immuneACCESS table as TCRdb keeps it, with only in-frame sequences that have V and J called. A part of the clones is gone; compared with another copy, unresolved V genes explain less than half, and the rest is unexplained. The DNA was the basis for D and trimming; V, J and clone size are from that table. Across this sample there are around 270,000 clones, with roughly 80% seen only once. Roughly 0.3% of the sample goes to the ten largest clones.

Taken from cysteine to phenylalanine, the CDR3 has 13 residues. The read is trimmed to its CDR3 DNA, 39 bases read in frame from base 1. The trim is 9 bases for V and 2 bases for J, with a gap of 11 bases between the germline ends. From a lookup of the germline V gene, CDR1 and CDR2 are MDHEN and SYDVKM. The sample taken for sequencing was PBMCs. The clonotype originates from a girl aged 2 to 10 in good health and CMV-seronegative. Recombination linked TRBV28 to TRBJ2-1; 6 matching bases give a weak D call of TRBD2. The CDR3 reads as follows: CASWAGTYNEQFF. In nucleotides, the sequence is TGTGCCAGTTGGGCGGGGACCTACAATGAGCAGTTCTTC.